One and the same sample provided the 13 T cell receptor beta chains below, sequenced in a study of HIV-infected patients and healthy controls. Each CDR3 protein gets one entry after TCRdb re-called the 5' RACE reads with MiXCR. The data show tens of thousands of distinct CDR3 sequences, about a sixth seen once. Sequenced: CD4+ T cells from blood. The receptors here all came from a human donor in good health.

The chain joins TRBV7-2 to TRBJ2-7; TRBD1 matches 10 bases. The CDR3 loop spans 16 amino acids. After removal of 5 bases from V and 4 bases from J, the junction contained 11 bases not matched to a gene. Germline assignment: CDR1 SGHTA and CDR2 FQGNSA. The CDR3 nucleotides are TGTGCCAGCAGCCTCTACCCCCGGGACAGGGGTTACGAGCAGTACTTC. Its translation is CASSLYPRDRGYEQYF. Full variable domain (remainder filled in from reference TRBV7-2 and TRBJ2-7): GAGVSQSPSNKVTEKGKDVELRCDPISGHTALYWYRQSLGQGLEFLIYFQGNSAPDKSGLPSDRFSAERTGGSVSTLTIQRTQQEDSAVYLCASSLYPRDRGYEQYFGPGTRLTVT.

The V and J genes are TRBV2 and TRBJ2-3; D is unresolved. V dropped 3 bases and J dropped 0 bases, with 7 bases sitting between them. The length of the CDR3 is 14 residues. CDR1 is SNHLY and CDR2 is FYNNEI in the germline V gene. In DNA form, the CDR3 reads TGTGCCAGCAGTGACCAAGGGAGCACAGATACGCAGTATTTT. It encodes CASSDQGSTDTQYF. Filled out from reference TRBV2 and TRBJ2-3, the complete variable domain reads EPEVTQTPSHQVTQMGQEVILRCVPISNHLYFYWYRQILGQKVEFLVSFYNNEISEKSEIFDDQFSVERPDGSNFTLKIRSTKLEDSAMYFCASSDQGSTDTQYFGPGTRLTVL.

The V and J genes are TRBV18 and TRBJ2-3; 8 bases agree with TRBD2. Per the germline V gene, CDR1 is KGHSH and CDR2 is LQKENI. V gave up 6 bases and J gave up 11 bases; unmatched junction bases: 7. CDR3 length equals 12 residues. This chain's CDR3 is CASSPGTSEQYF. The CDR3 DNA is TGTGCCAGCTCCCCCGGGACTAGTGAGCAGTATTTT.

The rearrangement links TRBV30 to TRBJ2-5, with TRBD1 identical over 7 bases. Per germline, CDR1 GTSNPN and CDR2 SVGIG (reference sequence). The V segment lost 5 bases and the J segment 2 bases; nucleotides outside the gene matches: 5. The length of the CDR3 is 13 residues. The CDR3 bases are TGTGCCTGGGGGGGACAGAATCAAGAGACCCAGTACTTC. This translates into CAWGGQNQETQYF.

This clonotype has at least ten counts. The genes are TRBV18 and TRBJ2-5; D is perhaps TRBD1 (6 bases). The germline CDR1 and CDR2 sequences are KGHSH and LQKENI. The CDR3 runs to 14 residues. V dropped 0 bases and J dropped 5 bases, with 10 bases sitting between them. The CDR3 region is CASSPPSGVETQYF. Written as DNA, the CDR3 is TGTGCCAGCTCACCACCTTCAGGGGTCGAGACCCAGTACTTC.

This clonotype has just a few counts. This rearrangement joins TRBV29-1 to TRBJ2-1; tentative D call: TRBD1 (6 bases). V shed 1 base and J shed 1 base, with 14 bases lying between them. Germline CDR1 and CDR2: SQVTM and ANQGSEA. This CDR3 spans 16 amino acids. CDR3 DNA: TGCAGCGTTGAAGGAGGGTGGACAGCTTCCTACAATGAGCAGTTCTTC. It codes for CSVEGGWTASYNEQFF.

This clonotype was seen at least ten times. This rearrangement joins TRBV12-5 to TRBJ2-6; D is unresolved. Germline CDR1 LGHNT, CDR2 FRNRAP. The CDR3 loop spans 14 amino acids. The V gene lost 3 bases and the J gene lost 0 bases, with 3 bases spanning the gap. The CDR3 loop reads CASGFNSGANVLTF. CDR3 in DNA: TGTGCTAGTGGTTTCAACTCTGGGGCCAACGTCCTGACTTTC.

This clonotype was seen a few times. The chain is built from TRBV28 and TRBJ2-2; D remains unclear. V was trimmed by 3 bases and J by 4 bases, leaving 3 bases between them. From germline, CDR1 is MDHEN and CDR2 SYDVKM. The length of the CDR3 is 12 residues. CDR3 sequence (DNA): TGTGCCAGCAGTTTGATCACCGGGGAGCTGTTTTTT. Its translation is CASSLITGELFF.

The chain recombines TRBV6-2 or TRBV6-3 with TRBJ1-1; D gene ambiguous. Germline V gene lookup returns CDR1 MNHEY and CDR2 SVGEGT. Trimming left V 1 base short and J 4 bases short, with 10 bases between. The CDR3 has 14 residues. The CDR3 loop reads CASSYYGKSTEAFF. Written as DNA, the CDR3 is TGTGCCAGCAGTTACTACGGCAAATCCACTGAAGCTTTCTTT.

This chain joins TRBV6-2 or TRBV6-3 and TRBJ2-1, with 8 bases matching TRBD2. The CDR3 is made up of 14 amino acids. CDR1 and CDR2 from the germline V gene are MNHEY and SVGEGT. The V and J ends lost 7 bases and 9 bases, in that order; junction bases with no gene match: 11. This CDR3 is CASKLRREVSEQFF. The CDR3 nucleotides are TGTGCCAGCAAGTTGCGGCGGGAGGTTAGTGAGCAGTTCTTC.

This clonotype was seen at least ten times. The V gene is TRBV29-1, the J gene TRBJ2-3; D gene unclear. CDR1 is SQVTM and CDR2 is ANQGSEA in the germline V gene. Between the trimmed V and J ends, which lost 6 bases and 2 bases, there was a span of 12 bases. This CDR3 region has 13 residues. The CDR3, as DNA: TGCAGCGTAAAGTCCCGGCTCACAGATACGCAGTATTTT. Translating gives CSVKSRLTDTQYF.

This clonotype was picked up a small number of times. The chain joins TRBV12-3 or TRBV12-4 to TRBJ2-1; D ambiguous. V dropped 3 bases and J dropped 6 bases, with 15 bases sitting between them. The CDR3 has 15 residues. CDR3 nucleotide sequence: TGTGCCAGCAGTTTGAATTCGGCGTCTCGCAATGAGCAGTTCTTC. This translates into CASSLNSASRNEQFF.

The V and J genes are TRBV20-1 and TRBJ2-3; 9 bases map to TRBD2. The junction had 14 bases not matched to a gene; V was cut back by 0 bases and J by 7 bases. The CDR3 extends over 17 amino acids. Germline-derived CDR1 and CDR2 are DFQATT and SNEGSKA (reference sequence). The CDR3 DNA reads as TGCAGTGCTAGAGATCAGACTAGCGGTGCTCGTAGGTATACGCAGTATTTT. Translated: CSARDQTSGARRYTQYF.